Each of the 23 T cell receptor beta chains below was sequenced from the same sample in a study of T cells in Graves' hyperthyroidism and ophthalmopathy. RNA transcripts provided the source from which TCR beta CDR3 regions were amplified. HTBI primers were used for first-round RT-PCR of the TCR CDR3. Each CDR3 protein gets one entry after TCRdb re-called the multiplex PCR reads with MiXCR. The repertoire holds 370,000 or so distinct CDR3 sequences, with about 25% as singletons. Sequencing was performed on blood. Every receptor here comes from a man over 45 with Graves' hyperthyroidism.

The gene calls are TRBV20-1 and TRBJ2-3; 8 bases match TRBD2. J was trimmed by 0 bases and V by 7 bases; bases with no gene match: 9. The CDR3 contains 15 residues. Germline CDR1 reads DFQATT; CDR2 reads SNEGSKA (reference sequence). As DNA, the CDR3 is TGCAGTGTATCTCTACCGGGAGGGAGCACAGATACGCAGTATTTT. It yields the protein CSVSLPGGSTDTQYF.

This clonotype appeared a few times. The chain carries TRBV27 and TRBJ2-7; 9 nucleotides agree with TRBD1. Germline V gives CDR1 MNHEY, CDR2 SMNVEV (reference sequence). The CDR3 length is 16 residues. J was trimmed by 5 bases and V by 5 bases; bases with no gene match: 13. The CDR3 here is CASSTRPGQGLHEQYF. The CDR3 DNA reads TGTGCCAGCAGTACACGACCGGGACAGGGATTGCACGAGCAGTACTTC.

This clonotype was counted at least ten times. The chain uses TRBV3-1 and TRBJ2-4, with a weak D call TRBD1 (6 bases). The CDR3 is 16 amino acids. Looked up from germline, CDR1 is LGHDT and CDR2 is YNNKEL (reference sequence). Trimming removed 0 bases at V and 1 base at J, with 10 bases between. CDR3 nucleotide sequence: TGTGCCAGCAGCCAAGAAGGGCAGGGGGCCAAAAACATTCAGTACTTC. This codes for CASSQEGQGAKNIQYF.

The rearrangement uses TRBV7-9 and TRBJ2-7; 7 positions match TRBD2. Looked up from germline, CDR1 is SEHNR and CDR2 is FQNEAQ (reference sequence). This CDR3 has 14 residues. V trimming: 6 bases; J trimming: 5 bases; junction bases outside the gene matches: 10. Written as DNA, the CDR3 is TGTGCCAGCAGTCCTCGCGGGAGAGGCGACGAGCAGTACTTC. Encoded protein: CASSPRGRGDEQYF.

This clonotype was picked up many times. V gene TRBV2 combines with J gene TRBJ2-7; D is possibly TRBD1 (5 bases). Germline values: CDR1 SNHLY, CDR2 FYNNEI. There are 12 residues in the CDR3. V was shortened by 7 bases and J by 6 bases, with 13 bases between the two germline ends. CDR3 nucleotide sequence: TGTGCCAGCAACGACAGAGAGCCCGAGCAGTACTTC. Translating it yields CASNDREPEQYF.

This clonotype was detected ten times or more. The chain recombines TRBV2 with TRBJ2-7; 8 bases match TRBD2. The ends lost 6 bases at V and 3 bases at J; junction bases unmatched: 7. The germline gives CDR1 SNHLY, CDR2 FYNNEI. CDR3 length: 14 residues. The CDR3 loop is CASRGGAGVYEQYF. The CDR3 nucleotides are TGTGCCAGCAGGGGGGGAGCGGGAGTCTACGAGCAGTACTTC.

The chain uses TRBV24-1 and TRBJ1-2, with D unresolved. Trimming removed 4 bases at V and 4 bases at J, with 18 bases between. The germline gives CDR1 KGHDR, CDR2 SFDVKD. This CDR3 is 16 amino acids long. The CDR3 nucleotides read TGTGCCACCAGTGACCATGTCCCCTCAGGTTCCTATGGCTACACCTTC. This codes for CATSDHVPSGSYGYTF.

This sequence joins TRBV20-1 and TRBJ2-3, with D perhaps being TRBD1 or TRBD2 (5 bases each). This CDR3 is built from 13 residues. CDR1 is DFQATT and CDR2 is SNEGSKA in the germline V gene (reference sequence). V was trimmed by 5 bases and J by 2 bases, leaving 11 bases between them. The CDR3: CSAQRGYTDTQYF. DNA of the CDR3: TGCAGTGCTCAGAGGGGTTACACAGATACGCAGTATTTT.

This clonotype was detected only a few times. V is TRBV6-1 and J is TRBJ1-2; the D is unclear. The CDR3 extends over 11 amino acids. The germline V gene encodes CDR1 MNHNS and CDR2 SASEGT. V was clipped by 7 bases and J by 8 bases, with 11 bases between them. The CDR3 region is CASNGETGYTF. CDR3 sequence (DNA): TGTGCCAGCAATGGGGAAACGGGCTACACCTTC.

To note about this clonotype: Possible read error: a much larger clone is one base away. This chain joins TRBV28 and TRBJ2-1; no firm D call. Trimming pared 6 bases from V and 6 bases from J, leaving 12 bases between. The CDR3 sequence is 13 residues long. Per germline, CDR1 MDHEN and CDR2 SYDVKM. The DNA of the CDR3 is TGTGCCAGCAGCTCGACGGAAATCAATGAGCAGTTCTTC. It encodes CASSSTEINEQFF.

This clonotype was seen many times. This chain uses TRBV11-2 with TRBJ1-2; D perhaps matches TRBD1 (5 bases). This CDR3 is built from 15 residues. V lost 2 bases to trimming and J lost 8 bases, with 18 bases between them. Germline V lookup: CDR1 SGHAT, CDR2 FQNNGV. The CDR3 spells CASSLTRGVPYGYTF. CDR3 nucleotides: TGTGCCAGCAGCTTAACCCGGGGGGTTCCGTACGGCTACACCTTC.

This clonotype occurred a few times. The V gene is TRBV6-1, the J gene TRBJ2-3, with 7 bases matching TRBD2. The CDR3 is made up of 14 amino acids. The V gene's germline CDR1 is MNHNS and CDR2 SASEGT. V lost 4 bases, J lost 5 bases, and 6 bases stayed unmatched. Here the CDR3 DNA reads TGTGCCAGCAGTGCTAAGACGGGAGGAGATACGCAGTATTTT. This sequence encodes CASSAKTGGDTQYF.

The sample holds many counts of this clonotype. The V gene is TRBV15, the J gene TRBJ2-1; 10 nucleotides match TRBD2. Looked up from germline, CDR1 is LNHNV and CDR2 is YYDKDF (reference sequence). There are 15 residues in the CDR3. V shed 2 bases and J 9 bases; nucleotides not matched to a gene: 7. In nucleotides, the CDR3 is TGTGCCACCAGCAGAAACCTAGCGGGAGACGGTGAGCAGTTCTTC. Amino acids: CATSRNLAGDGEQFF.

This clonotype was counted many times. The rearrangement links TRBV28 to TRBJ1-1; the match to TRBD1 covers 8 bases. Germline V gene sequence: CDR1 MDHEN, CDR2 SYDVKM. J lost 6 bases, V lost 10 bases, and 16 bases had no gene match. The length of the CDR3 is 15 residues. CDR3 sequence: CATAPIKGQAAEAFF. Written as DNA, the CDR3 is TGTGCCACCGCACCGATAAAGGGACAGGCTGCTGAAGCTTTCTTT.

At least ten counts were recorded for this clonotype. This chain connects TRBV12-3 or TRBV12-4 to TRBJ2-5; a weak D match, TRBD2 (7 bases). The CDR3 sequence is 15 residues long. With 5 bases removed from V and 7 bases from J, the gap between germline ends came to 20 bases. The CDR3 DNA is TGTGCCAGCAGTCCACCGGGGGGCCTACGTGGGACCCAGTACTTC. This codes for CASSPPGGLRGTQYF.

Concerning this clonotype itself: The junction and the germline gene differ at one end; a read error may be behind it. The rearrangement joins TRBV7-2 to TRBJ2-7; D gene ambiguous. The CDR3 is 13 residues long. CDR1 and CDR2 from the germline V gene are SGHTA and FQGNSA. CDR3 in amino acids: CVSSLFGAYEQYF. DNA for the CDR3: TGTGTCAGCAGCTTATTCGGAGCCTACGAGCAGTACTTC.

This clonotype was counted ten times or more. The CDR3 here is CASSPVDRTEAFF. The DNA of the CDR3 is TGTGCCAGCAGTCCCGTCGACAGGACGGAAGCTTTCTTT. The V gene is TRBV28, the J gene TRBJ1-1; D is perhaps TRBD1 (6 bases). The CDR3 has 13 amino acids. V shed 5 bases and J shed 8 bases, with 15 bases lying between them. From germline, CDR1 is MDHEN and CDR2 SYDVKM. Together with reference TRBV28 and TRBJ1-1, the CDR3 gives the full variable domain: DVKVTQSSRYLVKRTGEKVFLECVQDMDHENMFWYRQDPGLGLRLIYFSYDVKMKEKGDIPEGYSVSREKKERFSLILESASTNQTSMYLCASSPVDRTEAFFGQGTRLTVV.

This clonotype showed up many times. The rearrangement joins TRBV14 to TRBJ2-1; D is undetermined. The CDR3 has 11 residues. Trimming pared 6 bases from V and 9 bases from J, leaving 9 bases between. CDR1 is SGHDN, CDR2 FVKESK, per germline. CDR3 amino acids: CASRRYSEQFF. CDR3 sequence (DNA): TGTGCCAGCAGGCGATATAGTGAGCAGTTCTTC.

This clonotype was found a few times. The CDR3, as DNA: TGTGCCAGCAGTTACAGGGGAGCTGAAGCTTTCTTT. Its translation is CASSYRGAEAFF. V and J are TRBV6-5 and TRBJ1-1; D might be TRBD1 (5 bases). CDR1 and CDR2 from the germline V gene are MNHEY and SVGAGI. The ends were cut back, 2 bases at V and 6 bases at J, with 7 bases in the middle. CDR3 length equals 12 residues.

V is TRBV16 and J is TRBJ1-5; no clear D gene. Per the germline V gene, CDR1 is KGHSY and CDR2 is FQNENV. The CDR3 is 17 residues long. The germline V and J ends were trimmed by 3 bases and 3 bases, with 18 bases remaining between them. The CDR3 is CASSQPDGGSINQPQHF. CDR3 in DNA: TGTGCCAGCAGCCAGCCAGACGGCGGGTCTATCAATCAGCCCCAGCATTTT.

CDR3 DNA: TGTGCCAGCAGTTACCCGGCTAGCGGCCCGACCCTTAAAAGCTACAATGAGCAGTTCTTC. Translating gives CASSYPASGPTLKSYNEQFF. The chain links TRBV6-2 or TRBV6-3 to TRBJ2-1; 7 nucleotides line up with TRBD2. Looked up from germline, CDR1 is MNHEY and CDR2 is SVGEGT. The CDR3 spans 20 residues. Trimming took 2 bases from V and 3 from J; bases not matched to a gene: 19.

This clonotype showed up many times. The V gene is TRBV28, the J gene TRBJ2-5; 12 nucleotides align to TRBD2. Germline V CDR1 and CDR2: MDHEN, SYDVKM. Trimming at V came to 6 bases and at J to 5 bases, leaving 10 bases not matched to a gene. This CDR3 spans 16 amino acids. The CDR3 spells CASSPLAGGPGETQYF. The DNA of the CDR3 is TGTGCCAGCAGCCCCCTAGCGGGAGGGCCGGGGGAGACCCAGTACTTC.

This clonotype was detected only once. This chain links TRBV29-1 with TRBJ1-2; TRBD1 aligns across 8 bases. V gave up 7 bases and J gave up 3 bases; unmatched junction bases: 4. The germline CDR1 and CDR2 sequences are SQVTM and ANQGSEA. CDR3 length: 12 amino acids. The CDR3 DNA reads as TGCAGCGCAGTACAGGGGGACTATGGCTACACCTTC. Translating it yields CSAVQGDYGYTF.